This TCR beta chain originates from a study of blood T cell repertoires in COVID-19 (dated by TCRdb to about 2020). Regarding the complete study: Samples from collaborators originated in the United States, Italy and Spain and spanned both the acute and convalescent phases of COVID-19. The material from the prospective study consisted of cDNA or gDNA derived from T cells, B-cell-depleted T cells, or PBMCs. The repertoires were released in a freely available public database intended as a resource for research on the immune response to SARS-CoV-2. Sample metadata almost always included a de-identified subject ID, COVID-19 status, age in years and sex. The samples were drawn from two sources: the first 160 participants of the ongoing ImmuneRACE study, and 950 to 1,500 subjects contributed by 6 global collaborators. Deeply sampled blood TCRbeta repertoires from subjects exposed to, actively infected with, or recovered from COVID-19 were included in the dataset. Where available, HLA class I and class II types were taken from metadata supplied by the sample provider and were not determined by assay-based typing. What the authors observed across the whole study: The quantity of clinical and demographic metadata differed by source and by participant and was supplied without curation.

This clone has a single count. Its target antigen remains unknown. No quality values exist for individual bases; no much larger clone is one base distant. V is clipped by 4 bases and J by 5 bases, and the sequence between their germline boundaries is 17 bases long. CDR1 LGHDT and CDR2 YNNKEL are derived from the germline V gene (reference sequence). There are 16 amino acids in the CDR3, from cysteine to phenylalanine inclusive. Only the CDR3 portion is preserved as DNA: 48 bases, with reading frame beginning at the first base. One collaborating source in Seattle enrolled patients while the patients were actively infected and followed the patients over time throughout the course of disease. Whole blood was collected in K2EDTA tubes by collaborating institutions according to the institutions' own protocols. For TCRbeta analysis, collaborator samples were shipped as frozen whole blood, as isolated PBMCs, or as DNA extracted from either sample type.

The immunoSEQ Assay, a bias-controlled multiplex PCR, was used to amplify TCRbeta CDR3 regions from genomic DNA. The paper's processing steps were these. Nucleated cell counts per sample were estimated from amplification of reference gene primers within the assay. To quantify the absolute abundance of each unique TCRbeta CDR3 rearrangement, sequence reads were collapsed and filtered. Productive Simpson clonality was computed per sample as the square root of Simpson's diversity index over productive rearrangements. Here the immuneACCESS table is served through TCRdb, limited to in-frame sequences with V and J called. Missing clones are a known gap in these copies; in checked studies unresolved V genes cover under half, and the rest lacks a known reason. The V and J calls and clone size were taken over from that table, and D and trimming were inferred from the DNA. The sample table records about 200,000 clones; around 87% of these occur just once. Roughly 10% of the sample is in the top ten clones.

This sequence originates from a woman aged 45-59 years with COVID-19, enrolled during active disease. The sequenced sample was peripheral blood. The chain uses TRBV3-1 (or the pseudogene TRBV3-2) and TRBJ2-2; no D gene is confidently identified. The nucleotide sequence is given as TGTGCCAGCAGCCGAGCTCGTTCAGGCTTGACCGGGGAGCTGTTTTTT. The resulting protein is CASSRARSGLTGELFF.